The T cell receptor beta chain under discussion was sequenced for a study of T cells in localized non-small cell lung cancer. The study, taken as a whole, reports: As only one tumor region underwent sequencing, heterogeneity remains possible. Among the top 100 tumor clones, a median approximately 55 appeared in adjacent lung. Increased T cell density in blood showed an association with longer overall survival.

Here immunoSEQ multiplex PCR was the method, and the copy in TCRdb shows in-frame clones only, minus some. The sample consists of about 15,000 clones, more than 70% of them appearing once. Notes on this clone: Its cognate antigen is unknown.

The sequence was obtained from a male donor at least 60 years old with stage II lung adenocarcinoma. This specimen consisted of peripheral blood mononuclear cells, obtained before any cancer treatment.

The CDR3 here is CASSYAGTVSGNTIYF. The CDR3 DNA reads TGTGCCAGCAGCTATGCGGGGACAGTCTCTGGAAACACCATATATTTT. The chain is built from TRBV7-8 and TRBJ1-3; 7 bases line up with TRBD1. CDR3 length: 16 amino acids. In germline, CDR1 is SGHVS, CDR2 FQNEAQ. The J segment lost 0 bases and the V segment lost 4 bases, leaving 6 bases of the junction unmatched.